The 23 T cell receptor beta chains listed next were all sequenced from one sample in a study of cytomegalovirus exposure and HLA in healthy donors. Vbeta (60) and Jbeta (13) primers were used in the PCR. The assay was immunoSEQ multiplex PCR, and TCRdb's table has in-frame clones only and misses some. The repertoire has some 90,000 clones, around 78% of them found once; the top ten carry roughly 0.6%. The sequenced sample consisted of PBMCs. All receptors derive from a man aged 30 to 45 in good health and CMV-seronegative.

This chain uses TRBV5-1 with TRBJ2-1; 10 nucleotides line up with TRBD2. After removal of 3 bases from V and 4 bases from J, the junction contained 7 bases not matched to a gene. The CDR3 is 16 amino acids. Germline loops: CDR1 SGHRS, CDR2 YFSETQ. DNA for the CDR3: TGCGCCAGCAGCTCGACAGGACTAGCGGAATACAATGAGCAGTTCTTC. This codes for CASSSTGLAEYNEQFF. The full variable domain, in which reference TRBV5-1 and TRBJ2-1 provide the parts outside the CDR3, is KAGVTQTPRYLIKTRGQQVTLSCSPISGHRSVSWYQQTPGQGLQFLFEYFSETQRNKGNFPGRFSGRQFSNSRSEMNVSTLELGDSALYLCASSSTGLAEYNEQFFGPGTRLTVL.

The chain has TRBV11-2 and TRBJ2-3; maybe TRBD1 (6 bases). CDR1 is SGHAT and CDR2 is FQNNGV in the germline V gene. The ends were cut back, 2 bases at V and 7 bases at J, with 10 bases in the middle. CDR3 length: 13 amino acids. CDR3 amino acids: CASSLSGTYTQYF. CDR3 DNA sequence: TGTGCCAGCAGCTTATCAGGGACATATACGCAGTATTTT.

This chain joins TRBV15 and TRBJ2-3; D might be TRBD1 (5 bases). Germline CDR1 is LNHNV and CDR2 is YYDKDF (reference sequence). This CDR3 contains 16 residues. V was clipped by 0 bases and J by 1 base, with 11 bases between them. The CDR3 DNA is TGTGCCACCAGCAGAGATTTAGGGGTAGGCACAGATACGCAGTATTTT. Protein sequence: CATSRDLGVGTDTQYF.

The chain employs TRBV9 and TRBJ1-3, with D perhaps TRBD1 (5 bases). There are 14 residues in the CDR3. Germline CDR1 is SGDLS and CDR2 is YYNGEE. Trimming took off 0 bases at V and 2 bases at J, with 6 bases between the two ends. CDR3 nucleotides: TGTGCCAGCAGCGTAGAAGGGGCTGGAAACACCATATATTTT. Its protein product is CASSVEGAGNTIYF.

This clone was picked up one time. This chain links TRBV11-2 with TRBJ2-1; 8 bases align to TRBD2. The CDR3 loop spans 17 amino acids. V shed 4 bases and J 7 bases; nucleotides not matched to a gene: 15. Germline assignment: CDR1 SGHAT and CDR2 FQNNGV. The CDR3 nucleotides are TGTGCCAGCAGCTCCACCGGGAAGCGGGAGAGGCGGAATGAGCAGTTCTTC. Translating gives CASSSTGKRERRNEQFF. Full variable domain (rest looked up from reference TRBV11-2 and TRBJ2-1): EAGVAQSPRYKIIEKRQSVAFWCNPISGHATLYWYQQILGQGPKLLIQFQNNGVVDDSQLPKDRFSAERLKGVDSTLKIQPAKLEDSAVYLCASSSTGKRERRNEQFFGPGTRLTVL.

The chain uses TRBV5-6 and TRBJ2-1; TRBD2 aligns across 8 bases. Trimming cost V 2 bases and J 2 bases; bases outside gene matches: 3. The CDR3 runs 15 residues. The germline CDR1 and CDR2 sequences are SGHDT and YYEEEE. The CDR3 DNA sequence: TGTGCCAGCAGCTTTAGGCGGGAGGCCTACAATGAGCAGTTCTTC. Residues: CASSFRREAYNEQFF.

This chain connects TRBV5-1 to TRBJ1-5; weak D call: TRBD1 (6 bases). Trimming took off 4 bases at V and 3 bases at J, with 14 bases between the two ends. The germline gives CDR1 SGHRS, CDR2 YFSETQ. The CDR3 is 15 residues long. Written as DNA, the CDR3 is TGCGCCAGCAGCCGGGGGGCGTCAGACAATCAGCCCCAGCATTTT. This encodes CASSRGASDNQPQHF.

This chain links TRBV19 with TRBJ1-2; D remains ambiguous. Deletions cut 6 bases from V and 1 base from J, with 9 bases between. The length of the CDR3 is 13 residues. Germline V gene lookup returns CDR1 LNHDA and CDR2 SQIVND (reference sequence). This CDR3 reads CASSQAFNYGYTF. In DNA, the CDR3 is TGTGCCAGTAGCCAGGCCTTTAACTATGGCTACACCTTC.

This sequence joins TRBV10-1 and TRBJ2-2; D might be TRBD2 (6 bases). V lost 6 bases, J lost 4 bases, and 15 bases lay in between. Germline V gene sequence: CDR1 WNHNN, CDR2 SYGVQD (reference sequence). The CDR3 covers 15 residues. CDR3 nucleotides: TGCGCCAGCAGCGCGGGATCTCGCGGCACCGGGGAGCTGTTTTTT. Translated: CASSAGSRGTGELFF.

The chain has TRBV10-3 and TRBJ2-5; 7 nucleotides match TRBD1. CDR1 ENHRY and CDR2 SYGVKD come from the germline V gene. The CDR3 has 13 residues. The J segment lost 1 base and the V segment lost 9 bases, leaving 5 bases of the junction unmatched. CDR3 in DNA: TGTGCCATACGGACAGGCTCCCAAGAGACCCAGTACTTC. It specifies CAIRTGSQETQYF.

The genes are TRBV10-3 and TRBJ2-2; 8 nucleotides align to TRBD1. This CDR3 comprises 14 residues. Germline loops: CDR1 ENHRY, CDR2 SYGVKD. Trimming at V came to 5 bases and at J to 8 bases, leaving 7 bases not matched to a gene. The CDR3 is CAISTRTGIGELFF. The CDR3 DNA is TGTGCCATCAGTACTCGGACAGGGATTGGGGAGCTGTTTTTT.

This chain joins TRBV7-9 and TRBJ2-3; D uncertain. Looked up from germline, CDR1 is SEHNR and CDR2 is FQNEAQ (reference sequence). V gave up 3 bases and J gave up 4 bases, with 8 bases separating them. The CDR3 has 13 residues. CDR3 in amino acids: CASSFILADTQYF. In DNA form, the CDR3 reads TGTGCCAGCAGCTTTATCCTAGCAGATACGCAGTATTTT. Full variable domain (remainder filled in from reference TRBV7-9 and TRBJ2-3): DTGVSQNPRHKITKRGQNVTFRCDPISEHNRLYWYRQTLGQGPEFLTYFQNEAQLEKSRLLSDRFSAERPKGSFSTLEIQRTEQGDSAMYLCASSFILADTQYFGPGTRLTVL.

V is TRBV5-1 and J is TRBJ2-7; 12 positions agree with TRBD2. The germline gives CDR1 SGHRS, CDR2 YFSETQ. J was trimmed by 5 bases and V by 0 bases; bases with no gene match: 0. The CDR3 has 14 residues. CDR3: CASSLGTSGDEQYV. DNA of the CDR3: TGCGCCAGCAGCTTGGGGACTAGCGGGGACGAGCAGTACGTC.

CDR3 loop: CASSKLQRQSTDTQYF. The CDR3 DNA reads as TGTGCCAGCAGCAAACTCCAGCGGCAGAGCACAGATACGCAGTATTTT. The J gene is TRBJ2-3, the V gene TRBV7-3; weak D call: TRBD2 (5 bases). The germline V gene encodes CDR1 SGHTA and CDR2 FQGTGA. With 5 bases removed from V and 0 bases from J, the gap between germline ends came to 15 bases. CDR3 length equals 16 residues.

This chain connects TRBV7-9 to TRBJ2-5, with TRBD2 matching over 7 bases. Trimming at V came to 5 bases and at J to 3 bases, leaving 12 bases not matched to a gene. The CDR3 length is 16 residues. CDR1 SEHNR and CDR2 FQNEAQ come from the germline V gene (reference sequence). The chain's CDR3 is CASSPPGGGVKETQYF. For the CDR3, the DNA is TGTGCCAGCAGCCCCCCTGGGGGGGGAGTAAAAGAGACCCAGTACTTC.

The gene calls are TRBV18 and TRBJ1-5; D is possibly TRBD1 (5 bases). Germline CDR1 KGHSH, CDR2 LQKENI. Between the trimmed V and J ends, which lost 0 bases and 4 bases, there was a span of 10 bases. This CDR3 comprises 15 residues. The CDR3 sequence: CASSPPYQGNQPQHF. In DNA, the CDR3 is TGTGCCAGCTCACCACCCTATCAGGGAAATCAGCCCCAGCATTTT.

This chain uses TRBV7-3 with TRBJ2-1; TRBD2 matches 10 bases. The V and J ends lost 2 bases and 4 bases, in that order; junction bases with no gene match: 8. The V gene's germline CDR1 is SGHTA and CDR2 FQGTGA. The CDR3 extends over 17 amino acids. The CDR3 sequence: CASSLHPSGGDYNEQFF. Written as DNA, the CDR3 is TGTGCCAGCAGCTTACACCCTAGCGGGGGAGATTACAATGAGCAGTTCTTC. The full variable domain, completed using reference TRBV7-3 and TRBJ2-1, is GAGVSQTPSNKVTEKGKYVELRCDPISGHTALYWYRQSLGQGPEFLIYFQGTGAADDSGLPNDRFFAVRPEGSVSTLKIQRTERGDSAVYLCASSLHPSGGDYNEQFFGPGTRLTVL.

The chain joins TRBV25-1 to TRBJ1-1, with D possibly TRBD1 on 5 matching bases. CDR1 and CDR2 (germline): MGHDK, SYGVNS. The CDR3 extends over 14 amino acids. V was clipped by 2 bases and J by 0 bases, with 7 bases between them. The CDR3 is CASSETRVNTEAFF. CDR3 nucleotide sequence: TGTGCCAGCAGTGAAACCAGGGTGAACACTGAAGCTTTCTTT.

This chain uses TRBV19 with TRBJ2-3, with TRBD2 identical over 12 bases. The germline V gene has CDR1 LNHDA and CDR2 SQIVND (reference sequence). V shed 10 bases, J shed 2 bases, and the junction held 4 bases outside the gene matches. This CDR3 spans 14 amino acids. The CDR3 here is CATRTSGVTDTQYF. CDR3 sequence (DNA): TGTGCCACCCGGACTAGCGGGGTCACAGATACGCAGTATTTT.

V usage is TRBV7-2 and J usage is TRBJ1-1; a possible D gene is TRBD1 (6 bases). Germline V gene lookup returns CDR1 SGHTA and CDR2 FQGNSA. V was cut by 5 bases and J by 0 bases, with 19 bases left in between. CDR3 size: 17 residues. In DNA form, the CDR3 reads TGTGCCAGCAGCCTCTCCTCAACCGGACAGATGAACACTGAAGCTTTCTTT. Translated: CASSLSSTGQMNTEAFF.

The V and J genes are TRBV18 and TRBJ1-5; the D gene is possibly TRBD1 (5 bases). Trimming cost V 2 bases and J 2 bases, with 13 bases left between them. The CDR3 has 16 residues. The V gene's germline CDR1 is KGHSH and CDR2 LQKENI. CDR3 amino acids: CASSPREGDGNQPQHF. In DNA, the CDR3 is TGTGCCAGCTCACCAAGGGAAGGGGATGGCAATCAGCCCCAGCATTTT. Looking up the rest from reference TRBV18 and TRBJ1-5 gives the full variable domain: NAGVMQNPRHLVRRRGQEARLRCSPMKGHSHVYWYRQLPEEGLKFMVYLQKENIIDESGMPKERFSAEFPKEGPSILRIQQVVRGDSAAYFCASSPREGDGNQPQHFGDGTRLSIL.

The chain couples TRBV6-6 to TRBJ1-1, with D unresolved. The CDR3 loop spans 15 amino acids. Germline CDR1 and CDR2: MNHNY and SVGAGI (reference sequence). V lost 2 bases, J lost 4 bases, and 14 bases lay in between. CDR3 sequence (DNA): TGTGCCAGCAGTTACGGGGAGGTCCGGGGCACTGAAGCTTTCTTT. This translates into CASSYGEVRGTEAFF.

The chain carries TRBV6-1 and TRBJ2-3, with D tentatively TRBD1 (6 bases). The CDR3 loop spans 18 amino acids. The V end lost 2 bases, the J end lost 2 bases, and 20 bases lay between the germline ends. Germline V lookup: CDR1 MNHNS, CDR2 SASEGT. CDR3 protein: CASSEYETGFYNTDTQYF. The CDR3 DNA follows: TGTGCCAGCAGTGAATACGAGACAGGCTTTTACAACACAGATACGCAGTATTTT.